The present entry profiles one TCR beta chain with its context. Its antigen is undetermined. The sample is drawn from a study of cytomegalovirus exposure and HLA in healthy donors. Germline V CDR1 and CDR2: SGHDN, FVKESK. Deletions cut 4 bases from V and 2 bases from J, with 10 bases between. The CDR3 length is 14 residues. Nominally healthy donors were sampled, though unrecorded immune exposures were likely. Regarding the study as a whole: Cytomegalovirus status was reportedly diagnosed by the classifier with high specificity and sensitivity. TCR beta chain V- and J-gene trimming was linked, in a later analysis, to a missense variant in DCLRE1C. Earlier analysis yielded a pattern in which most TCR beta V segments were productive about 87% or about 30% of the time.

Primers: 60 Vbeta forward and 13 Jbeta reverse. The method was immunoSEQ multiplex PCR; TCRdb's version includes in-frame clones alone and lacks a portion of them. Here the sample spans 120,000 to 150,000 clones, roughly 73% being singletons. The sequence came from a human donor in good health. V is TRBV14 and J is TRBJ2-3; D is perhaps TRBD2 (6 bases). The sequencing input was PBMCs. Here the CDR3 DNA reads TGTGCCAGCAGCCCGATGGACTACACAGATACGCAGTATTTT. Protein sequence: CASSPMDYTDTQYF. The full variable domain, with the rest looked up from reference TRBV14 and TRBJ2-3, is EAGVTQFPSHSVIEKGQTVTLRCDPISGHDNLYWYRRVMGKEIKFLLHFVKESKQDESGMPNNRFLAERTGGTYSTLKVQPAELEDSGVYFCASSPMDYTDTQYFGPGTRLTVL.